These 18 T cell receptor beta chains were all obtained from the same sample, sequenced in a study of T cells in Graves' hyperthyroidism and ophthalmopathy. Amplification of TCR beta CDR3 regions was performed using RNA transcripts as template. Carried out on the TCR CDR3, a first-round RT-PCR used the HTBI primer set. TCRdb itself ran the multiplex PCR reads through MiXCR, one entry per CDR3 protein. The sample has 480,000 or so distinct CDR3 sequences, around 14% seen once. The source material was blood. All receptors come from a woman younger than 30 with Graves' hyperthyroidism.

The rearrangement joins TRBV13 to TRBJ2-3, with 7 bases aligning to TRBD2. With V trimmed by 3 bases and J by 4 bases, 10 bases remained unmatched. This CDR3 is built from 16 residues. The germline V gene has CDR1 PRHDT and CDR2 FYEKMQ (reference sequence). The CDR3 sequence: CASSLASGVRADTQYF. The CDR3 DNA sequence: TGTGCCAGCAGCTTGGCTAGCGGAGTTAGAGCAGATACGCAGTATTTT.

This chain connects TRBV12-3 or TRBV12-4 to TRBJ2-1, with TRBD2 matching 8 bases. With 2 bases clipped from V and 3 bases from J, the junction kept 6 bases outside the gene matches. The CDR3 length is 16 residues. CDR3 protein: CASSLSSGWVYNEQFF. CDR3 nucleotides: TGTGCCAGCAGTTTATCTAGCGGGTGGGTCTACAATGAGCAGTTCTTC.

This clonotype came up many times. This chain connects TRBV12-3 or TRBV12-4 to TRBJ2-7, with 8 bases fitting TRBD2. Germline trimming cut 2 bases from V and 2 bases from J; bases unmatched to any gene: 2. The CDR3 spans 14 residues. For the CDR3, the DNA is TGTGCCAGCAGTTTAAGCGGGGGCACCTACGAGCAGTACTTC. This translates into CASSLSGGTYEQYF.

This clonotype was picked up many times. The rearrangement links TRBV7-6 to TRBJ2-1; 8 nucleotides match TRBD2. The junction had 14 bases not matched to a gene; V was cut back by 2 bases and J by 8 bases. Germline CDR1 and CDR2: SGHVS and FNYEAQ. CDR3 length: 17 amino acids. DNA for the CDR3: TGTGCCAGCAGCTTAATTCAGCGGGAGTGGATTACTGATGAGCAGTTCTTC. Residues: CASSLIQREWITDEQFF.

The chain is built from TRBV7-6 and TRBJ2-1; 11 bases fit TRBD2. With V trimmed by 3 bases and J by 5 bases, 3 bases remained unmatched. CDR1 is SGHVS, CDR2 FNYEAQ, per germline. This CDR3 has 15 amino acids. CDR3 sequence (DNA): TGTGCCAGCAGCTTCGGACTAGCGGGCAACAATGAGCAGTTCTTC. This encodes CASSFGLAGNNEQFF.

This clonotype was recorded many times. The chain links TRBV12-3 or TRBV12-4 to TRBJ1-1; unclear D gene. V shed 7 bases and J shed 5 bases, with 11 bases lying between them. This CDR3 is 12 amino acids long. The CDR3 coding sequence is TGTGCCAGCATCTTGGGGAGGACTGAAGCTTTCTTT. The encoded protein is CASILGRTEAFF.

The chain joins TRBV5-5 to TRBJ2-2, with D tentatively TRBD2 (6 bases). The CDR3 extends over 16 amino acids. The germline V and J ends were trimmed by 2 bases and 8 bases, with 19 bases remaining between them. Germline CDR1 and CDR2: SGHKS and YYEKEE (reference sequence). Here the CDR3 DNA reads TGTGCCAGCAGCTTAGGACTAATAGGAAGATCGGGGGAGCTGTTTTTT. Its protein is CASSLGLIGRSGELFF.

The V call is TRBV19, the J call TRBJ2-1; possible D gene TRBD2, 6 bases. V lost 4 bases to trimming and J lost 0 bases, with 10 bases between them. The CDR3 has 15 amino acids. Germline V CDR1 and CDR2: LNHDA, SQIVND (reference sequence). CDR3 DNA sequence: TGTGCCAGTAGTACTAGCGCCAGCTCCTACAATGAGCAGTTCTTC. This codes for CASSTSASSYNEQFF. The full variable domain, completed using reference TRBV19 and TRBJ2-1, is DGGITQSPKYLFRKEGQNVTLSCEQNLNHDAMYWYRQDPGQGLRLIYYSQIVNDFQKGDIAEGYSVSREKKESFPLTVTSAQKNPTAFYLCASSTSASSYNEQFFGPGTRLTVL.

This clonotype has ten or more counts. The chain combines TRBV11-2 with TRBJ1-1; tentative D call: TRBD1 (6 bases). Trimming cost V 2 bases and J 0 bases, with 25 bases left between them. Germline V gene sequence: CDR1 SGHAT, CDR2 FQNNGV. The CDR3 totals 20 residues. The CDR3 sequence: CASSLRGGPHFNLMNTEAFF. DNA of the CDR3: TGTGCCAGCAGCTTACGCGGGGGCCCACATTTCAACCTTATGAACACTGAAGCTTTCTTT.

Ten or more counts support this clonotype. The genes are TRBV7-6 and TRBJ2-2, with 9 bases identical to TRBD2. The V gene end was trimmed by 4 bases and the J gene end by 6 bases; junction bases not matched to a gene: 9. The CDR3 is 16 amino acids. Germline V lookup: CDR1 SGHVS, CDR2 FNYEAQ. This CDR3 reads CASSSLAGEAPGELFF. Here the CDR3 DNA reads TGTGCCAGCAGCTCCTTAGCGGGAGAAGCCCCCGGGGAGCTGTTTTTT.

This clonotype was counted between two and nine times. The CDR3 region is CAWSVGTGVDYGYTF. In DNA form, the CDR3 reads TGTGCCTGGAGTGTGGGGACAGGGGTTGACTATGGCTACACCTTC. The rearrangement joins TRBV30 to TRBJ1-2, with 10 nucleotides matching TRBD1. V shed 0 bases and J 3 bases; nucleotides not matched to a gene: 4. The CDR3 runs to 15 residues. Germline V gene sequence: CDR1 GTSNPN, CDR2 SVGIG (reference sequence).

This clonotype was recorded many times. The chain uses TRBV9 and TRBJ1-2; D may be TRBD1 (6 bases). The CDR3 extends over 13 amino acids. V gave up 4 bases and J gave up 8 bases, with 15 bases separating them. CDR1 SGDLS and CDR2 YYNGEE come from the germline V gene. CDR3 in amino acids: CASSPRGGYGYTF. CDR3 DNA sequence: TGTGCCAGCAGCCCGAGGGGGGGATACGGCTACACCTTC.

As regards this clonotype: Likely a read error: the CDR3 ends without its conserved phenylalanine or tryptophan. The V gene is TRBV7-3, the J gene TRBJ2-2; TRBD1 aligns across 7 bases. After removal of 2 bases from V and 6 bases from J, the junction contained 3 bases not matched to a gene. Looked up from germline, CDR1 is SGHTA and CDR2 is FQGTGA. The CDR3 extends over 14 amino acids. DNA of the CDR3: TGTGCCAGCAGCTTATCGGGACAGCCCGGGGAGCTGTTTGTT. Translation gives CASSLSGQPGELFV.

The gene calls are TRBV4-1 and TRBJ2-3; TRBD1 matches at 9 bases. The trim removed 3 bases at V and 4 bases at J, leaving 8 bases unmatched. The CDR3 spans 16 residues. From germline, CDR1 is MGHRA and CDR2 YSYEKL. CDR3 amino acids: CASSQLPGQGADTQYF. CDR3 coding DNA: TGCGCCAGCAGCCAGCTCCCGGGACAGGGTGCAGATACGCAGTATTTT.

In its sample, this clonotype was seen a few times. The rearrangement joins TRBV25-1 to TRBJ1-3; perhaps TRBD1 as D (5 bases). This CDR3 region has 12 residues. Germline loops: CDR1 MGHDK, CDR2 SYGVNS. The germline V and J ends were trimmed by 5 bases and 7 bases, with 9 bases remaining between them. The CDR3 DNA sequence: TGTGCCAGCAGTCTGTGGGGGAACACCATATATTTT. Residues: CASSLWGNTIYF.

This clonotype was detected ten times or more. This sequence joins TRBV3-1 and TRBJ2-7, with a weak D call TRBD1 (6 bases). This CDR3 is 14 amino acids long. Germline V gene sequence: CDR1 LGHDT, CDR2 YNNKEL (reference sequence). Trimming pared 3 bases from V and 0 bases from J, leaving 9 bases between. DNA for the CDR3: TGTGCCAGCAGCCAGGGGGCGAGCTCCTACGAGCAGTACTTC. Amino acid sequence: CASSQGASSYEQYF.

This clonotype was found a few times. The chain carries TRBV7-8 and TRBJ2-3; D assignment may be TRBD1 or TRBD2 (6 bases each). Germline values: CDR1 SGHVS, CDR2 FQNEAQ. The CDR3 runs to 15 residues. Deletions cut 6 bases from V and 4 bases from J, with 17 bases between. CDR3 protein: CASSIRDGGADTQYF. The CDR3 DNA reads as TGTGCCAGCAGTATCCGGGACGGGGGCGCAGATACGCAGTATTTT.

The chain is built from TRBV2 and TRBJ2-7; D may be TRBD1 or TRBD2 (5 bases each). CDR3 size: 11 residues. Germline lookup yields CDR1 SNHLY and CDR2 FYNNEI. V lost 5 bases and J lost 6, with 8 bases in between. The CDR3 loop reads CASSLGPEQYF. As DNA, the CDR3 is TGTGCCAGCAGTCTGGGACCCGAGCAGTACTTC.